Sequencing of this T cell receptor (beta chain) was carried out in a study of OX40 agonist ivuxolimab in advanced cancers. Looking at the study overall: Dose-escalation patients suffered from hepatocellular carcinoma, melanoma, renal cell or head and neck cancer. Study-level points and caveats: Normalized expansion of T-cell clones was also low for some nonresponders. CD8+ T cells showed, on average, more clonal expansion than CD4+ cells. Circulating CD4+ and CD8+ T cells showed clonal expansion by week 6 at 0.1 to 3.0 mg/kg.

Turning to this clone: What it recognizes is unknown.

V shed 0 bases, J shed 3 bases, and the junction held 4 bases outside the gene matches. CDR3 size: 17 residues. Looked up from germline, CDR1 is MNHNS and CDR2 is SASEGT. Libraries were prepared by immunoSEQ multiplex PCR; TCRdb keeps only in-frame clonotypes and omits some of them. The sample has about 89,000 clones, roughly 84% seen once. The receptor comes from an adult with an advanced solid tumor such as melanoma, head and neck, liver or kidney cancer. The chain employs TRBV6-1 and TRBJ2-7; TRBD2 aligns across 14 bases. The sample here was CD4+ or CD8+ T cells sorted from blood, taken in a trial of the OX40 agonist ivuxolimab. The CDR3 protein is CASSEALGTSGGYEQYF. CDR3 DNA: TGTGCCAGCAGTGAAGCGCTTGGGACTAGCGGGGGCTACGAGCAGTACTTC.